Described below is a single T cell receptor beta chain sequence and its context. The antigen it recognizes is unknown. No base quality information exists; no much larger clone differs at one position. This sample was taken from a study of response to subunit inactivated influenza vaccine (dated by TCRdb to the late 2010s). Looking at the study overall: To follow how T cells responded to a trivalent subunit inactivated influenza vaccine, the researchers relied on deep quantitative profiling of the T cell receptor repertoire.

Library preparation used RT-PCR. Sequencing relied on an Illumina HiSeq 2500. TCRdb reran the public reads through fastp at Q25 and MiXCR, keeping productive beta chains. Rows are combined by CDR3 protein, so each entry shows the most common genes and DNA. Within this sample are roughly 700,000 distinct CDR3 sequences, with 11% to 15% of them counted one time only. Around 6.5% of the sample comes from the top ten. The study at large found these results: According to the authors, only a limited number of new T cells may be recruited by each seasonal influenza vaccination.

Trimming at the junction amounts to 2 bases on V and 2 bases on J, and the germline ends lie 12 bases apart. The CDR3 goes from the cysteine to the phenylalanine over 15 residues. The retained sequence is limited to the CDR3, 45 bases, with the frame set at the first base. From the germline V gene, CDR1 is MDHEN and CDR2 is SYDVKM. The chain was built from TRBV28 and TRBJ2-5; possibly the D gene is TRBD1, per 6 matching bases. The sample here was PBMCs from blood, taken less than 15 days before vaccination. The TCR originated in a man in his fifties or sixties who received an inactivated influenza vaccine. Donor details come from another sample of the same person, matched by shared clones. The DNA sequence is TGTGCCAGCAGTTTAATCCGGACAGATCAAGAGACCCAGTACTTC. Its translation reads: CASSLIRTDQETQYF.